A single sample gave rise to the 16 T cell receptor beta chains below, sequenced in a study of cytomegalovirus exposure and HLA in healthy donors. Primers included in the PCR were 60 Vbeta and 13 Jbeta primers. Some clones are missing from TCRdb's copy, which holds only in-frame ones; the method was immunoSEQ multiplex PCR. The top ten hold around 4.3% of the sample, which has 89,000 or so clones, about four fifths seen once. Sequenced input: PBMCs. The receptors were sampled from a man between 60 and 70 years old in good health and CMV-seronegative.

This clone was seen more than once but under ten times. The CDR3 is CASSQGIRQPQHF. The CDR3 nucleotides read TGTGCCAGCAGTCAGGGGATTCGACAGCCCCAGCATTTT. The chain couples TRBV6-5 to TRBJ1-5; D is perhaps TRBD1 (6 bases). This CDR3 spans 13 amino acids. Trimming took off 5 bases at V and 7 bases at J, with 12 bases between the two ends. Looked up from germline, CDR1 is MNHEY and CDR2 is SVGAGI.

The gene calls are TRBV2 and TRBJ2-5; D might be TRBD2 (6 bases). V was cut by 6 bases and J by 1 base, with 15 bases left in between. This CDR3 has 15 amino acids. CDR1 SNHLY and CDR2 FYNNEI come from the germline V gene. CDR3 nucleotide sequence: TGTGCCAGCAGGGCGGGACGGCGAACCCAAGAGACCCAGTACTTC. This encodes CASRAGRRTQETQYF.

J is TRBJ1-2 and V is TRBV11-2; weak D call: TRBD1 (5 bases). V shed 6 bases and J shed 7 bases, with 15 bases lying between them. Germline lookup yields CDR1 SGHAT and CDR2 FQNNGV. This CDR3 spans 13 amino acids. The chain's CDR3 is CASSQIGGGGYTF. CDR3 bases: TGTGCCAGCAGTCAGATCGGGGGGGGTGGCTACACCTTC.

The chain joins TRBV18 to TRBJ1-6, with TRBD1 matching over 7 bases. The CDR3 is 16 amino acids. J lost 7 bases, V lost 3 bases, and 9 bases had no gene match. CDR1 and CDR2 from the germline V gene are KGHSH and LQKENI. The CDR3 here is CASSPPKQGRNSPLHF. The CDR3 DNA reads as TGTGCCAGCTCACCCCCGAAACAGGGGCGGAATTCACCCCTCCACTTT.

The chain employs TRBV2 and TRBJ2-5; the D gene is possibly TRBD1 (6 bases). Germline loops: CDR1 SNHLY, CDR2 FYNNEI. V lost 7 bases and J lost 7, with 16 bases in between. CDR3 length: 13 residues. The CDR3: CASNPNRVGTQYF. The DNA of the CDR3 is TGTGCCAGCAACCCAAACAGGGTGGGGACCCAGTACTTC.

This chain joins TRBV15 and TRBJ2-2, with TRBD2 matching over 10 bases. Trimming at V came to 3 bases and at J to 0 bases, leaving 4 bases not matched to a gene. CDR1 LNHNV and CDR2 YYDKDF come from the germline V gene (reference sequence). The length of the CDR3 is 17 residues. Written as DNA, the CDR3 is TGTGCCACCAGCAGTAGCGGGGGGCTCGCGAACACCGGGGAGCTGTTTTTT. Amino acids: CATSSSGGLANTGELFF.

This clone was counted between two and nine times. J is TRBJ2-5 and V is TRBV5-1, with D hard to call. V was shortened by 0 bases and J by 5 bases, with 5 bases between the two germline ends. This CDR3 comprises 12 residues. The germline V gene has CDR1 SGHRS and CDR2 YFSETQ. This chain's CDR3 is CASSLGLETQYF. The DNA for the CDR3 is TGCGCCAGCAGCTTGGGACTGGAGACCCAGTACTTC.

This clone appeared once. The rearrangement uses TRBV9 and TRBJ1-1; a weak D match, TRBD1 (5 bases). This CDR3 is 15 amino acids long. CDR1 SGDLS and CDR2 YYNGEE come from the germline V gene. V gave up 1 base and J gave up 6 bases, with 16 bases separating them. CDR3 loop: CASSVRGSGFAEAFF. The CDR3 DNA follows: TGTGCCAGCAGCGTAAGGGGCTCGGGCTTTGCTGAAGCTTTCTTT. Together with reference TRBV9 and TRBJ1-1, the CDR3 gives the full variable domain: DSGVTQTPKHLITATGQRVTLRCSPRSGDLSVYWYQQSLDQGLQFLIQYYNGEERAKGNILERFSAQQFPDLHSELNLSSLELGDSALYFCASSVRGSGFAEAFFGQGTRLTVV.

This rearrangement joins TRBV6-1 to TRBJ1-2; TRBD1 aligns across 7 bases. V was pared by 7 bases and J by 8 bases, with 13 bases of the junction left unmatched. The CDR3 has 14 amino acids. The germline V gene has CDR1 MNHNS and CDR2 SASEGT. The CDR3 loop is CASTPADRAGGYTF. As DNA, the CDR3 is TGTGCCAGCACTCCGGCCGACAGGGCGGGAGGCTACACCTTC.

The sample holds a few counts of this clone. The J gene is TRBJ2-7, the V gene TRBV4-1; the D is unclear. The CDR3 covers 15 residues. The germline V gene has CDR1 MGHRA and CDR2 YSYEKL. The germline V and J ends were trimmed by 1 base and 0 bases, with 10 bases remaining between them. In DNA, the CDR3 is TGCGCCAGCAGCCAAGTGTCCGGGTTCTCCTACGAGCAGTACTTC. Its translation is CASSQVSGFSYEQYF.

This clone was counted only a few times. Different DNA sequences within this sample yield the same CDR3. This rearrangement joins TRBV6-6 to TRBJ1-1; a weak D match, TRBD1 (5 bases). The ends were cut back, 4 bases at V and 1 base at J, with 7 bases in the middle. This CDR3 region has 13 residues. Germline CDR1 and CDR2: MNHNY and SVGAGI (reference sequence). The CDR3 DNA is TGTGCCAGCAGTTCCACAGGGAACACTGAAGCTTTCTTT. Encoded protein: CASSSTGNTEAFF.

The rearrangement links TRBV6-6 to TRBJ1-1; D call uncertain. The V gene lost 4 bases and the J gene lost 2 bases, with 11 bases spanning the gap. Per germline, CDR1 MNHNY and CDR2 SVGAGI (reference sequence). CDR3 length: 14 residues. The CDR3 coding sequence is TGTGCCAGCAGTTGGGGAGGGTTTAACACTGAAGCTTTCTTT. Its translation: CASSWGGFNTEAFF.

CDR3 sequence (DNA): TGTGCCAGCAGTTACTCTTACGGGGAGCGGATTTTTTTCTTT. Amino acid sequence: CASSYSYGERIFFF. V is TRBV6-6 and J is TRBJ1-1; D is undetermined. This CDR3 has 14 residues. V lost 0 bases and J 13 bases, leaving 18 bases between the germline ends. Per germline, CDR1 MNHNY and CDR2 SVGAGI (reference sequence).

In nucleotides, the CDR3 is TGCGCCAGCAGCTTGGGTCGGAGTCGAGACGAGCAGTACTTC. This gives the protein CASSLGRSRDEQYF. The V gene is TRBV5-1, the J gene TRBJ2-7; D unclear. Looked up from germline, CDR1 is SGHRS and CDR2 is YFSETQ. Trimming stripped 0 bases from V and 5 bases from J, with 12 bases between. The CDR3 runs 14 residues.

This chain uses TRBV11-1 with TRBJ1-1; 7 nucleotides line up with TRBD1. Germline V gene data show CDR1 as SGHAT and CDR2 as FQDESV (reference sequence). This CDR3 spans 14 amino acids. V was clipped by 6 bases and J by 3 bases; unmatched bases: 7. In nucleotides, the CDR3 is TGTGCCAGCAGTTCGGGACAGAGGTACACTGAAGCTTTCTTT. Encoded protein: CASSSGQRYTEAFF.

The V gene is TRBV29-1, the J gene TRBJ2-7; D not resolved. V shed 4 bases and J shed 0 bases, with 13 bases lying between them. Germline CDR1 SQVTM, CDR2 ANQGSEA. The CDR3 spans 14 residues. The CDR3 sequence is CSVVLPFSSYEQYF. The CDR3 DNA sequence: TGCAGCGTTGTCTTGCCTTTTAGCTCCTACGAGCAGTACTTC.